This T cell receptor beta chain was sequenced in a study of shared clonotypes between healthy human individuals. Background on the study: Researchers assigned three CD4 naive, three CD4 memory, two CD8 naive and one CD8 memory plate to each donor.

Healthy and HIV-negative, the adult donors had no recent acute infections or vaccinations. J gave up 9 bases and V 6 bases, and 17 bases lay outside the gene matches. The CDR3 consists of 16 residues. Germline values: CDR1 MDHEN, CDR2 SYDVKM. Regarding this clone: The antigen remains unidentified.

Overall study findings and caveats: Shared clonotypes across all four donors exceeded non-shared ones in generation probability.

Data came from immunoSEQ multiplex PCR; TCRdb stores just in-frame clones and leaves some out. Here the sample spans 2 million to 2.5 million clones, 93% being singletons. The V call is TRBV28, the J call TRBJ1-5; TRBD1 agrees at 7 bases. The TCR sequence derives from a man younger than 35 in good health. Some clones in this sample may be carry-over from other donors' samples. Input material: naive CD4+ T cells from PBMCs. Documented subset: CD45RA+ positively selected. This CDR3 reads CASSLRDYRGGGPQHF. CDR3 bases: TGTGCCAGCAGCCTTAGGGATTACAGGGGAGGAGGGCCCCAGCATTTT.